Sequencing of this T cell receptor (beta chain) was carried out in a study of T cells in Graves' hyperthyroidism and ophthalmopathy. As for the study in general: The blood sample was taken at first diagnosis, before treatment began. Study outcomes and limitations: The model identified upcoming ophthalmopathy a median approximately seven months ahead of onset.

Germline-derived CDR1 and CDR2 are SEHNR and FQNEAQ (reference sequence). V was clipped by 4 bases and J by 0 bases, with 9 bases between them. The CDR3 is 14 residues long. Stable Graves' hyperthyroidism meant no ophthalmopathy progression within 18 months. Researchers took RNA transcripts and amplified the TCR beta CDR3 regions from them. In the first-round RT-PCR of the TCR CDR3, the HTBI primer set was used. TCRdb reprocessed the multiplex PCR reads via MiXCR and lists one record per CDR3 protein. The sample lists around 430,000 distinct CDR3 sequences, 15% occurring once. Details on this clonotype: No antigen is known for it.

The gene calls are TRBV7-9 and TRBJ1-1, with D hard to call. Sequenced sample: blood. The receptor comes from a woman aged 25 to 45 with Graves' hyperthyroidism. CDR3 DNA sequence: TGTGCCAGCAGCTCACAATCTATGAACACTGAAGCTTTCTTT. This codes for CASSSQSMNTEAFF.